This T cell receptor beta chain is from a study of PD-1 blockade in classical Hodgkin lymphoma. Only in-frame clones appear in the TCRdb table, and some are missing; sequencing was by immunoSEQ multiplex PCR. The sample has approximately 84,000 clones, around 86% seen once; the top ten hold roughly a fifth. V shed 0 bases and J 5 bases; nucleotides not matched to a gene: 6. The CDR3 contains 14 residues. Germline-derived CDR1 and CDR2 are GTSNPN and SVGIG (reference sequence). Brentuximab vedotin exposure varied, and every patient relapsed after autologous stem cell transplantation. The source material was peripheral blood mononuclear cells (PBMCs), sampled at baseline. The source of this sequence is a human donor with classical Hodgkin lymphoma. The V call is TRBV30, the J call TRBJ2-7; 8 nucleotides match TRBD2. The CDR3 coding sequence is TGTGCCTGGAGTGTACTCGGGGGGGTAAACGAGCAGTACTTC. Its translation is CAWSVLGGVNEQYF.